This T cell receptor (beta chain) originates from a study of blood T cell repertoires in COVID-19. Germline loops: CDR1 MGHRA, CDR2 YSYEKL. This CDR3 region has 15 residues. Trimming removed 0 bases at V and 4 bases at J, with 10 bases between. Libraries were prepared by immunoSEQ multiplex PCR; TCRdb keeps only in-frame clonotypes and omits some of them. The sample consists of about 160,000 clones, about 88% of them appearing once. The chain links TRBV4-1 to TRBJ1-3; the D is unclear. This clonotype was obtained from a man aged 45-65 years who had recovered from COVID-19. The specimen was PBMCs or T cells enriched from blood (not recorded which). The CDR3 protein is CASSQEGLAGNTIYF. The CDR3 bases are TGCGCCAGCAGCCAAGAGGGTTTAGCAGGAAACACCATATATTTT.